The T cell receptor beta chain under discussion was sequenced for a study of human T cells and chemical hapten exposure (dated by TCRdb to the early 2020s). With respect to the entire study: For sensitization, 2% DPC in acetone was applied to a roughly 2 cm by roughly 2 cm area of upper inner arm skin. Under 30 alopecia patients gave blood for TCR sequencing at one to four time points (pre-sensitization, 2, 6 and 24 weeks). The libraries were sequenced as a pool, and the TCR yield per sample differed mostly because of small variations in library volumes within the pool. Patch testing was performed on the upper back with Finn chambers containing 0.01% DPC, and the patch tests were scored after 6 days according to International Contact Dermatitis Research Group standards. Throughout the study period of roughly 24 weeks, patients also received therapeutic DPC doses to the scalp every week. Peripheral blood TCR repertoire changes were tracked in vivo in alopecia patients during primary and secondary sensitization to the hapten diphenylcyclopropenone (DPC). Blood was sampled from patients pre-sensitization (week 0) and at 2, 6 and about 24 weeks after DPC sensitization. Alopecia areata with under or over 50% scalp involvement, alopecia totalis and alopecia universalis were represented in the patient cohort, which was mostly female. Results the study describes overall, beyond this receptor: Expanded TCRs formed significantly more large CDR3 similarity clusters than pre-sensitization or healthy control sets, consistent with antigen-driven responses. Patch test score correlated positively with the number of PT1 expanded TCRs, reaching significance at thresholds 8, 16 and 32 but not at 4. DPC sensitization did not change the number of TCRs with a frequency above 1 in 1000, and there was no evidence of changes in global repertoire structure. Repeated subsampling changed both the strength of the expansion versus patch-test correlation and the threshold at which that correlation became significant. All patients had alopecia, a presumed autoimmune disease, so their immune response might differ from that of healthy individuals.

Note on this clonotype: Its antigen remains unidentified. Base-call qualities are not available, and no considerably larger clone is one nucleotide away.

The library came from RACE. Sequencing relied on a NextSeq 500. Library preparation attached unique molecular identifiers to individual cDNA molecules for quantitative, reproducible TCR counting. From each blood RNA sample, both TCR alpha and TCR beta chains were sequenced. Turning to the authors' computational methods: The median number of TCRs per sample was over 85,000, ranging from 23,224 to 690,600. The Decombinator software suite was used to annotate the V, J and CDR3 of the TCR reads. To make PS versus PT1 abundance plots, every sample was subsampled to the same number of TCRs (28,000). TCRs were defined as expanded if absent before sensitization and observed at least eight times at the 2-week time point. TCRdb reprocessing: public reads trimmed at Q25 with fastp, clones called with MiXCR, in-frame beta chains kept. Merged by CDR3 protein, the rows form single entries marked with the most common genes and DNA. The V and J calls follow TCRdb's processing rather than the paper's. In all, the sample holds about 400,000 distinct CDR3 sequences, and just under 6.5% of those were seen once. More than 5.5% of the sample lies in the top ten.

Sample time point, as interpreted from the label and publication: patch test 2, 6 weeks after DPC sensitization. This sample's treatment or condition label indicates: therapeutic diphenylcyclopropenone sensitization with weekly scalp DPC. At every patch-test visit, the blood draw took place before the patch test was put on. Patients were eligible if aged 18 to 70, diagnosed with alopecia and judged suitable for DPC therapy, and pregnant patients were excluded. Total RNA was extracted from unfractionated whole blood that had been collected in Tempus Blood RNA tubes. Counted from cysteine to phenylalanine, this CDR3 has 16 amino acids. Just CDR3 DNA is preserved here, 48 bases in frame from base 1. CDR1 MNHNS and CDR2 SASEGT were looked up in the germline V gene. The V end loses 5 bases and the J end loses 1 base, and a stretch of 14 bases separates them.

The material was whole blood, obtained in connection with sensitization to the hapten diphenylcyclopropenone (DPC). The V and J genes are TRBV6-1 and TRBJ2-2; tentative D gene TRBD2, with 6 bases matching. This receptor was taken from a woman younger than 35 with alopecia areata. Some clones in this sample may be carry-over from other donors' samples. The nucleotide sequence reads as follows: TGTGCCAGCAGTCCCCGGGGTAGCGGGAACACCGGGGAGCTGTTTTTT. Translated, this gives CASSPRGSGNTGELFF.